The rows below give T cell receptor beta chains drawn from one sample of a study of T cells after yellow fever vaccination. TCRdb used MiXCR to reprocess the 5' RACE reads, holding one entry per CDR3 protein. The profile shows 450,000 to 550,000 distinct CDR3 sequences, 15% to 20% of them singletons. This specimen was PBMCs, taken 15 days after the yellow fever booster vaccination. The receptors stem from a young man who received the YFV17D yellow fever vaccine. The CDR3 runs from the conserved cysteine through the conserved F or W. The D gene is left open where the match is weak. A clone size is listed for some rows: how often the clone was seen (once, few, many), or a class if it is expanded.

>few|TRBV5-1|16|-|TRBJ1-5
CASSLDGGLSNQPQHF
TGCGCCAGCAGCTTGGACGGGGGGCTTAGCAATCAGCCCCAGCATTTT
>few|TRBV7-9|13|-|TRBJ2-3
CASSLRWGDTQYF
TGTGCCAGCAGCTTAAGGTGGGGTGATACGCAGTATTTT
>-|TRBV29-1|14|-|TRBJ2-3
CSVTQGWGTDTQYF
TGCAGCGTCACCCAGGGGTGGGGGACAGATACGCAGTATTTT
>few|TRBV6-2/TRBV6-3|16|-|TRBJ2-2
CASSWVQQARAGELFF
TGTGCCAGCAGTTGGGTCCAACAAGCCAGGGCCGGGGAGCTGTTTTTT
>-|TRBV11-2|13|-|TRBJ2-1
CASLSGAGDEQFF
TGTGCCAGCCTCTCCGGGGCAGGCGATGAGCAGTTCTTC
>few|TRBV7-6|15|-|TRBJ2-7
CASSFDGPSSYEQYF
TGTGCCAGCAGCTTCGACGGGCCCAGCTCCTACGAGCAGTACTTC
>few|TRBV19|17|TRBD2|TRBJ2-3
CASSGTSGVHTPDTQYF
TGTGCCAGTAGCGGGACTAGCGGGGTCCACACACCAGATACGCAGTATTTT
>few|TRBV7-2|15|TRBD2|TRBJ2-7
CASSSRVAGTYEQYF
TGTGCCAGCAGCTCCCGGGTAGCGGGGACCTACGAGCAGTACTTC
>-|TRBV21-1|13|-|TRBJ2-1
CASSKKREGPEVF
TGTGCCAGCAGCAAAAAACGGGAGGGACCCGAGGTCTTC
>few|TRBV6-2/TRBV6-3|14|-|TRBJ2-3
CASSYPGDWDTQYF
TGTGCCAGCAGTTACCCGGGGGATTGGGATACGCAGTATTTT
>few|TRBV28|16|TRBD2|TRBJ2-7
CASSSGAGRASHEQYF
TGTGCCAGCAGTTCGGGGGCCGGGAGGGCCAGCCACGAGCAGTACTTC
>-|TRBV4-3|12|-|TRBJ2-2
CASRPESGELFF
TGCGCCAGCAGACCAGAGTCCGGGGAGCTGTTTTTT
>few|TRBV4-3|13|TRBD2|TRBJ2-1
CASSQVAGNRQFF
TGCGCCAGCAGCCAAGTAGCGGGGAACAGGCAGTTCTTC
>few|TRBV4-3|17|-|TRBJ2-6
CASSQESGSSGANVLTF
TGCGCCAGCAGCCAAGAGTCCGGCAGCTCTGGGGCCAACGTCCTGACTTTC
>few|TRBV20-1|13|-|TRBJ2-1
CSANRDPYNEQFF
TGCAGTGCTAACAGGGACCCCTACAATGAGCAGTTCTTC
>-|TRBV5-1|14|-|TRBJ1-4
CASSFVGANEKLFF
TGCGCCAGCAGCTTCGTGGGGGCTAATGAAAAACTGTTTTTT
>few|TRBV27|15|TRBD1|TRBJ2-7
CASSFAAGGTYEQYF
TGTGCCAGCAGTTTTGCGGCAGGGGGTACCTACGAGCAGTACTTC
>-|TRBV24-1|16|TRBD2|TRBJ2-7
CATSDSTSVRIYEQYF
TGTGCCACCAGTGATTCTACTAGCGTGCGGATTTACGAGCAGTACTTC
>-|TRBV5-1|14|-|TRBJ2-7
CASSPVSKSGEQYF
TGCGCCAGCAGCCCGGTTAGCAAATCGGGGGAGCAGTACTTC
>-|TRBV14|14|TRBD2|TRBJ2-3
CASNYSGRTDTQYF
TGTGCCAGCAATTATAGCGGGAGAACAGATACGCAGTATTTT
>-|TRBV7-2|11|-|TRBJ2-7
CASSTRIEQYF
TGTGCCAGCAGCACCAGAATCGAGCAGTACTTC
>few|TRBV27|14|-|TRBJ2-2
CASSWGSNTGELFF
TGTGCCAGCAGTTGGGGGAGCAACACCGGGGAGCTGTTTTTT
>-|TRBV20-1|14|TRBD1|TRBJ1-2
CSAGQGTANYGYTF
TGCAGTGCTGGACAAGGGACAGCGAACTATGGCTACACCTTC
>-|TRBV5-1|14|TRBD2|TRBJ2-1
CASRAGEVYNEQFF
TGCGCCAGCCGAGCGGGAGAGGTCTACAATGAGCAGTTCTTC
>-|TRBV7-2|14|-|TRBJ1-5
CASSQGGRNQPQHF
TGTGCCAGCAGCCAAGGGGGGCGCAATCAGCCCCAGCATTTT
>-|TRBV29-1|12|TRBD2|TRBJ2-7
CSVEREPYEQYF
TGCAGCGTTGAGCGGGAGCCCTACGAGCAGTACTTC
>few|TRBV20-1|13|-|TRBJ1-2
CSASGRTRYGYTF
TGCAGTGCTTCGGGACGGACGCGCTATGGCTACACCTTC
>-|TRBV7-8|13|-|TRBJ2-5
CASSFEPRETQYF
TGTGCCAGCAGCTTCGAACCGCGGGAGACCCAGTACTTC
>few|TRBV29-1|12|TRBD1|TRBJ1-1
CSALTGGGEAFF
TGCAGCGCCCTAACAGGGGGTGGCGAAGCTTTCTTT
>few|TRBV6-5|18|TRBD1|TRBJ2-2
CASSYLNRGRGGTGELFF
TGTGCCAGCAGTTACTTGAACAGGGGGCGAGGGGGAACCGGGGAGCTGTTTTTT
>few|TRBV12-3/TRBV12-4|13|-|TRBJ1-2
CASSLAPKHGYTF
TGTGCCAGCAGTTTAGCGCCCAAGCATGGCTACACCTTC
>few|TRBV9|16|-|TRBJ2-3
CASSVVGARPTDTQYF
TGTGCCAGCAGCGTAGTTGGCGCTAGACCCACAGATACGCAGTATTTT
>-|TRBV7-2|16|TRBD2|TRBJ2-7
CASSLKLAGYPYEQYF
TGTGCCAGCAGCCTAAAACTAGCGGGCTACCCCTACGAGCAGTACTTC
>few|TRBV28|14|TRBD1|TRBJ1-6
CASSTGQANSPLHF
TGTGCCAGCAGTACGGGACAGGCTAATTCACCCCTCCACTTT
>-|TRBV14|13|-|TRBJ2-7
CASSQEGVYEQYF
TGTGCCAGCAGCCAAGAGGGGGTCTACGAGCAGTACTTC
>-|TRBV4-3|15|TRBD2|TRBJ2-1
CASSQEALAGAEQFF
TGCGCCAGCAGCCAAGAGGCACTAGCGGGAGCTGAGCAGTTCTTC
>few|TRBV19|11|-|TRBJ2-3
CASRMVDTQYF
TGTGCCAGTAGAATGGTGGATACGCAGTATTTT
>-|TRBV7-2|13|-|TRBJ2-5
CASSTRGRETQYF
TGTGCCAGCAGCACCCGGGGGAGGGAGACCCAGTACTTC
>few|TRBV27|16|TRBD2|TRBJ2-1
CASSWESGRAYNEQFF
TGTGCCAGCAGCTGGGAGAGCGGGAGGGCTTACAATGAGCAGTTCTTC
>-|TRBV3-1|16|TRBD2|TRBJ2-7
CASSQRMTSAIYEQYF
TGTGCCAGCAGCCAACGAATGACTAGCGCGATCTACGAGCAGTACTTC
>few|TRBV18|14|TRBD1|TRBJ2-3
CASSPNRGQDTQYF
TGTGCCAGCTCACCCAACAGGGGTCAAGATACGCAGTATTTT
>-|TRBV4-2|13|TRBD1|TRBJ2-7
CASSPQTGREQYF
TGTGCCAGCAGCCCGCAGACAGGGCGCGAGCAGTACTTC
>-|TRBV4-3|14|-|TRBJ2-7
CASSQGESGYEQYF
TGCGCCAGCAGCCAAGGGGAAAGCGGATACGAGCAGTACTTC
>-|TRBV15|12|-|TRBJ1-2
CATSESNYGYTF
TGTGCCACCTCAGAAAGCAACTATGGCTACACCTTC
>-|TRBV27|16|TRBD2|TRBJ2-1
CASSFQREFAYNEQFF
TGTGCCAGCAGTTTCCAGCGGGAGTTCGCCTACAATGAGCAGTTCTTC
>few|TRBV15|15|-|TRBJ2-6
CATSLAPLLTNVLTF
TGTGCCACCAGCCTAGCTCCCCTCTTAACCAACGTCCTGACTTTC
>few|TRBV7-8|15|TRBD2|TRBJ2-1
CASTPLAGGVNEQFF
TGTGCCAGCACGCCACTAGCGGGAGGGGTGAATGAGCAGTTCTTC
>few|TRBV14|16|-|TRBJ2-7
CASSQEFGVFSYEQYF
TGTGCCAGCAGCCAAGAATTCGGGGTGTTCTCGTACGAGCAGTACTTC
>-|TRBV11-2|15|TRBD2|TRBJ2-2
CASSFSGRSTGELFF
TGTGCCAGCAGCTTTAGCGGGAGATCCACCGGGGAGCTGTTTTTT
>-|TRBV6-1|13|-|TRBJ1-3
CASSARERNTIYF
TGTGCCAGCAGTGCGCGGGAGCGAAACACCATATATTTT
>-|TRBV5-1|14|TRBD1|TRBJ2-3
CASTKTGTTDTQYF
TGCGCCAGCACAAAGACAGGGACCACAGATACGCAGTATTTT
>few|TRBV28|14|-|TRBJ2-3
CASSQGTHTDTQYF
TGTGCCAGCAGCCAAGGGACCCACACAGATACGCAGTATTTT